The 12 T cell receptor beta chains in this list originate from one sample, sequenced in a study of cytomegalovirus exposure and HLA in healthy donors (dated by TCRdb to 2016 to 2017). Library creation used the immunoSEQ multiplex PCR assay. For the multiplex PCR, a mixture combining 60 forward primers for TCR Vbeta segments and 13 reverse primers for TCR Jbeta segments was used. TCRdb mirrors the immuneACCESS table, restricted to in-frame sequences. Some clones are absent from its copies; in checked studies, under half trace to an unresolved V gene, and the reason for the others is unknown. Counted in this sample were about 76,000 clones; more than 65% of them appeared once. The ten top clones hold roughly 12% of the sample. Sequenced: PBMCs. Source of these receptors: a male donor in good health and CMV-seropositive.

The CDR3 DNA sequence: TGTGCCTGGAGCCCGGCGGACAGGGGATTAACAGATACGCAGTATTTT. Translating it yields CAWSPADRGLTDTQYF. The chain joins TRBV30 to TRBJ2-3; TRBD1 matches at 9 bases. Germline CDR1 GTSNPN, CDR2 SVGIG (reference sequence). Trimming took 3 bases from V and 3 from J; bases not matched to a gene: 10. This CDR3 spans 16 amino acids.

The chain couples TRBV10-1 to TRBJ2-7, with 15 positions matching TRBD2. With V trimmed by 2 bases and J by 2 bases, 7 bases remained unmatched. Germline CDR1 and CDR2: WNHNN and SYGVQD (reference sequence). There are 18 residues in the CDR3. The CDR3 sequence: CASSEAGLAGGDAYEQYF. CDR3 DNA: TGCGCCAGCAGTGAGGCGGGACTAGCGGGAGGAGACGCCTACGAGCAGTACTTC.

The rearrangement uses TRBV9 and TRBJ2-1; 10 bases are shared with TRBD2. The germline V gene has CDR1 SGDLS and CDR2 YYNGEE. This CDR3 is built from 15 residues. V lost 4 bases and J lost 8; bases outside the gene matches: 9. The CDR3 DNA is TGTGCCAGCAGCTCCCAAGCGGGAGGGCCCTATGAGCAGTTCTTC. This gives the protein CASSSQAGGPYEQFF.

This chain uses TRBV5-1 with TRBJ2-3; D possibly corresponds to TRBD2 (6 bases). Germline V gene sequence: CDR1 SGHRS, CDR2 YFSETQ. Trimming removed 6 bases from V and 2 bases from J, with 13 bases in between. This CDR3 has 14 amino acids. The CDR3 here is CASNPRGSTDTQYF. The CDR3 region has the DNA TGCGCCAGCAACCCGCGGGGCTCCACAGATACGCAGTATTTT. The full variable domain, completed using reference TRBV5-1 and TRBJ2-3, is KAGVTQTPRYLIKTRGQQVTLSCSPISGHRSVSWYQQTPGQGLQFLFEYFSETQRNKGNFPGRFSGRQFSNSRSEMNVSTLELGDSALYLCASNPRGSTDTQYFGPGTRLTVL.

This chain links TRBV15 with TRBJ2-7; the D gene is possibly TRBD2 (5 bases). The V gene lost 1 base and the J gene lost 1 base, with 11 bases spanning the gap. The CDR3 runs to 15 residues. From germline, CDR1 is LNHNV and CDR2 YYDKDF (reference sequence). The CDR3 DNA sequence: TGTGCCACCAGCAGAGCTACGGGATATTCCTACGAGCAGTACTTC. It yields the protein CATSRATGYSYEQYF.

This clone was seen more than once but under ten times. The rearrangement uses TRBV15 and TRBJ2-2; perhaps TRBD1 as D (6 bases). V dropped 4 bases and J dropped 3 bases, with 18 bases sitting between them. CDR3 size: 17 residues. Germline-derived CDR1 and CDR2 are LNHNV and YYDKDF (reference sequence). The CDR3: CATSTPIDRLDTGELFF. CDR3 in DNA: TGTGCCACCAGCACCCCTATTGACAGGTTGGACACCGGGGAGCTGTTTTTT.

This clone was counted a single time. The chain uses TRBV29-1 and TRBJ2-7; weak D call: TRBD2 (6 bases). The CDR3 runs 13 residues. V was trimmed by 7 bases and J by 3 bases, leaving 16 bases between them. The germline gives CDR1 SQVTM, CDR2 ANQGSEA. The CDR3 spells CSDGDSTLYEQYF. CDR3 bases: TGCAGCGACGGGGACTCAACCCTCTACGAGCAGTACTTC.

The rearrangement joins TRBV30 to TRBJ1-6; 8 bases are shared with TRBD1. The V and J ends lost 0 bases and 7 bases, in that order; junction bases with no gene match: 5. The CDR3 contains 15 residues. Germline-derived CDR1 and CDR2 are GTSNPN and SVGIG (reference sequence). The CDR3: CAWSVPGTGNSPLHF. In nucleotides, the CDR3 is TGTGCCTGGAGTGTACCCGGGACAGGCAATTCACCCCTCCACTTT.

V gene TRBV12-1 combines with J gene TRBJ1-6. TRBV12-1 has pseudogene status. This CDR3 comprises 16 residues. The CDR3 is CASSAPGRSGDSPLHF. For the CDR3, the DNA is TGTGCCAGCAGCGCCCCCGGTCGCTCGGGGGATTCACCCCTCCACTTT.

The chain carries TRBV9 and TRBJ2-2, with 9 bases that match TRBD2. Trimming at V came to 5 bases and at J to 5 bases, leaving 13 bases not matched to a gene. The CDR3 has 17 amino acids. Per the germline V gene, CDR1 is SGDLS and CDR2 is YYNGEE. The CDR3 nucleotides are TGTGCCAGCAGTGCACATAGCGGGAGTGGGGGGACCGGGGAGCTGTTTTTT. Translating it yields CASSAHSGSGGTGELFF.

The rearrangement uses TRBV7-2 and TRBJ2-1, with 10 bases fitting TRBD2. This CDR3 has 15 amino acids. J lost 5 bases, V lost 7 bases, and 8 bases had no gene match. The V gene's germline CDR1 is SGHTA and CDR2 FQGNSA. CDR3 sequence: CASTPTSGSHNEQFF. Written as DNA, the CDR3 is TGTGCCAGCACCCCGACTAGCGGGTCCCACAATGAGCAGTTCTTC.

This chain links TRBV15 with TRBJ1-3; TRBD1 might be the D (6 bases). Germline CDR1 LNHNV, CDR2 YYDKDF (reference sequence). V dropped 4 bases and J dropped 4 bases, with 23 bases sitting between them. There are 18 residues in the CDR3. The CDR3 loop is CATSTPRKSLTGGNTIYF. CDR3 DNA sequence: TGTGCCACCAGCACCCCGAGGAAGAGCTTAACAGGGGGAAACACCATATATTTT.